This is a list of T cell receptor beta chains from one sample in a study of shared clonotypes between healthy human individuals. TCRdb's copy holds only in-frame clones and misses some; the assay was immunoSEQ multiplex PCR. There are about 490,000 clones in the sample; less than 80% occur only once, and roughly 13% lies in the top ten. The sequenced material came from PBMCs. These receptors all stem from a woman in her 40s in good health. Some clones in this sample may be carry-over from other donors' samples. CDR3s leave out the opening cysteine and the closing phenylalanine or tryptophan. Size is omitted from some rows. Given values are once, few, many or a class for expanded clones.

- TRBJ1-1 TRBV10-3 AISEYAQGAGTEAF
- TRBJ1-2 TRBV30 AWSVRLGGGYT
- TRBJ2-5 TRBV18 ASSPGLGGETQY
- TRBJ2-3 TRBV7-2 ASSRTGGILDTQY
- TRBJ2-7 TRBV5-4 ASSLGISYEQY
once TRBJ2-7 TRBV20-1 SPGEQY
- TRBJ2-7 TRBV5-5 ASSFVGGPSVEQY
- TRBJ2-7 TRBV6-5 ASSKQGWGKQY
- TRBJ1-1 TRBV30 AWSMGKVGTEAF
- TRBJ2-3 TRBV19 ASSIRAGGSGRTDTQY
- TRBJ2-6 TRBV11-2 ASSTLTRIPVLT
few TRBJ1-1 TRBV5-4 ASSLGRDTEAF
- TRBJ2-6 TRBV2 ASSEAPGANVLT
- TRBJ2-1 TRBV7-2 ASSPGLAGGYEQF
many TRBJ1-2 TRBV5-4 ASSLDRWAGYT
- TRBJ2-2 TRBV7-7 ASSLDREGTGELF
once TRBJ2-1 TRBV28 ASNPRGAVYNEQF
- TRBJ2-1 TRBV7-3 ASSLTPPGGEQF
once TRBJ2-7 TRBV30 AWSVNRGTEQY
many TRBJ1-5 TRBV2 ASSGGSGTGYSNQPQH
- TRBJ2-7 TRBV6-1 ASSPRPEGYEQY
- TRBJ1-4 TRBV20-1 SARSNEKLF
- TRBJ2-1 TRBV7-3 ASSPSARSYNEQF
- TRBJ2-5 TRBV29-1 SVPGRSQETQY
- TRBJ2-5 TRBV28 ASSSPLNSGQETQY
- TRBJ2-6 TRBV9 ASSVGPSGANVLT
- TRBJ1-1 TRBV7-9 ASASGGEAF
many TRBJ2-2 TRBV5-8 ASSLSGTGGRELF
- TRBJ2-6 TRBV6-6 ASRGLSGANVLT
few TRBJ2-7 TRBV19 ASSAPTYEQY
once TRBJ1-4 TRBV18 ASSPGHATNEKLF
- TRBJ2-3 TRBV5-5 ASSPGGRAQY
- TRBJ1-6 TRBV5-1 ASSLEGADSPLH
- TRBJ1-2 TRBV6-1 ASSAGSEGMPYGYT
- TRBJ1-2 TRBV9 ASSEQGADYGYT
- TRBJ1-2 TRBV9 ASSVGEGPNYGYT
- TRBJ1-2 TRBV7-9 ASSSPDRGGSGYT